This TCR beta chain appears in the sequencing data of a study of early T cells in non-severe SARS-CoV-2 infection. Study-level information: Whole-blood bulk RNA, unsorted, was sequenced, and chains were unpaired.

Unique molecular identifier tags were affixed to discrete cDNA molecules. TCRdb passed the 5' RACE reads through MiXCR, listing each CDR3 protein once. The data show nearly 30,000 distinct CDR3 sequences, less than 7.5% seen once. The CDR3 runs 15 residues. Germline V gene lookup returns CDR1 KGHSH and CDR2 LQKENI. With 0 bases clipped from V and 3 bases from J, the junction kept 3 bases outside the gene matches. With respect to this clonotype: Its antigen is currently unknown.

Study findings and constraints: There was a bias toward anti-spike CD8 responses in VDJdb matching, which missed private and CD4 specificities.

The chain carries TRBV18 and TRBJ2-5; 8 bases fit TRBD2. The sequencing sample was made of whole blood. The sequence was collected from an adult who was a healthcare worker with PCR-confirmed SARS-CoV-2 infection or an uninfected control (not recorded which). The CDR3 loop reads CASSPPAGGEETQYF. CDR3 nucleotide sequence: TGTGCCAGCTCACCACCCGCGGGGGGCGAAGAGACCCAGTACTTC. The entire variable domain, with the rest obtained from reference TRBV18 and TRBJ2-5, is as follows: NAGVMQNPRHLVRRRGQEARLRCSPMKGHSHVYWYRQLPEEGLKFMVYLQKENIIDESGMPKERFSAEFPKEGPSILRIQQVVRGDSAAYFCASSPPAGGEETQYFGPGTRLLVL.